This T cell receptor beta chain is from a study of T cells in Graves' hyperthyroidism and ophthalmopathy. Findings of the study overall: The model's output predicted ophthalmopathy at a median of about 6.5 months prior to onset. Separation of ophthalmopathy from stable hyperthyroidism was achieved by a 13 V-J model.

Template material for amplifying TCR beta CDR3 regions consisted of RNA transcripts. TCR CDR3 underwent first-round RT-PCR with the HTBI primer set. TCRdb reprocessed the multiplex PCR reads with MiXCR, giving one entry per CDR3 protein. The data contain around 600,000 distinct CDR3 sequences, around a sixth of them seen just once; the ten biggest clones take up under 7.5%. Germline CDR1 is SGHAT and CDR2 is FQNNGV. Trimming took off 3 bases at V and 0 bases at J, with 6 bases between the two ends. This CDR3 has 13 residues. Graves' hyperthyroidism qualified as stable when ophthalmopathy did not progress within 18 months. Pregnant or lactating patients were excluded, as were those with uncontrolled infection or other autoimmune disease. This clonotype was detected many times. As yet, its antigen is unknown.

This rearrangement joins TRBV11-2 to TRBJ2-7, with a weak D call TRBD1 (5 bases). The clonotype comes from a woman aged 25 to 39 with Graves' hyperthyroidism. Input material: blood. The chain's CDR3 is CASSFDSSYEQYF. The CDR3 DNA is TGTGCCAGCAGCTTTGACAGCTCCTACGAGCAGTACTTC.